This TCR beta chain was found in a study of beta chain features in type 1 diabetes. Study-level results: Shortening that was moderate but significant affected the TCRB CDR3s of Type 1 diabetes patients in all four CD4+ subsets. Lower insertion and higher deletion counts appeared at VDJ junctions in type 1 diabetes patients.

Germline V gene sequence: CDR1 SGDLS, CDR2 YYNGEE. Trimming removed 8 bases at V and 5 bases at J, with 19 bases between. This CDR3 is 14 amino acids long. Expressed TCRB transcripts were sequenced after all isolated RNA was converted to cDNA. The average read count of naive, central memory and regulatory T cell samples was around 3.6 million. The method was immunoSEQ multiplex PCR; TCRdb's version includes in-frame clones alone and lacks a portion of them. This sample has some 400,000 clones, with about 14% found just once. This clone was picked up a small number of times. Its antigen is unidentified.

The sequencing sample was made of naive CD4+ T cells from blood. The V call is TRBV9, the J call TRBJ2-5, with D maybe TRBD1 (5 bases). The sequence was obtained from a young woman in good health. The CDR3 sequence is CASRPSFKGETQYF. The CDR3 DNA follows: TGTGCCAGTCGTCCCTCCTTTAAGGGGGAGACCCAGTACTTC.